A selection of T cell receptor beta chains follows, all from one sample in a study of technical replicates of blood from several donors. Sequenced by immunoSEQ multiplex PCR; TCRdb stores in-frame clones only, minus some. The table shows approximately 73,000 clones, with 96% occurring only once. Sequencing input: T cells isolated from PBMCs. Source of these receptors: a human donor in good health. Both conserved end residues are part of each CDR3. Fields, in order: J gene, V gene, CDR3 protein.

TRBJ2-7 TRBV4-2 CASSHRLGLAYKDSYEQYF
TRBJ2-3 TRBV10-3 CAISAGWSSDTQYF
TRBJ2-7 TRBV7-2 CASSLATYEQYF
TRBJ1-2 TRBV5-6 CASTRTGYGYTF
TRBJ2-1 TRBV29-1 CSVEFYRGNEQFF
TRBJ1-1 TRBV2 CASSDGRLNTEAFF
TRBJ2-7 TRBV2 CASSEVYYEQYF
TRBJ2-3 TRBV5-1 CASSLGHLGTDTQYF
TRBJ2-1 TRBV7-9 CASRQPGQGGIGQFF
TRBJ1-5 TRBV23-1 CASSRITGELQPQHF
TRBJ1-2 TRBV5-1 CASSLEGNYGYTF
TRBJ2-1 TRBV5-8 CASSLPSGKYYEQFF
TRBJ1-2 TRBV5-6 CASSLERGIYGYTF
TRBJ2-1 TRBV19 CASTEAGYNEQFF
TRBJ2-7 TRBV27 CASSLPGSYEQYF
TRBJ2-3 TRBV15 CATSSLLGTDTQYF
TRBJ1-1 TRBV9 CASSARTGGTEAFF
TRBJ1-3 TRBV7-9 CASSQIFQGNTIYF
TRBJ2-7 TRBV7-3 CASSLNPRSSSGEQYF
TRBJ2-5 TRBV6-5 CASSYRLAQETQYF